The 14 T cell receptor beta chains in this list originate from one sample, sequenced in a study of Graves' ophthalmopathy and Graves' hyperthyroidism. Investigators amplified TCR beta CDR3 regions from RNA transcripts. First-round RT-PCR employed HTBI primers, with a second-round multiplex PCR after it. TCRdb recomputed calls from the multiplex PCR reads with MiXCR, one row per CDR3 protein. The sample carries over 150,000 distinct CDR3 sequences, 30% to 45% recorded once. The sample taken for sequencing was peripheral blood. These receptors came from a woman in her thirties or forties with Graves' ophthalmopathy.

The V call is TRBV30, the J call TRBJ1-2; 7 bases agree with TRBD1. The germline V gene has CDR1 GTSNPN and CDR2 SVGIG (reference sequence). Losses at the gene ends were 2 bases for V and 6 bases for J; bases not matched to a gene: 3. The CDR3 runs to 12 residues. CDR3 region: CAWSKGADGYTF. The CDR3 nucleotides are TGTGCCTGGAGTAAGGGGGCCGATGGCTACACCTTC.

This clonotype was observed many times. The chain joins TRBV28 to TRBJ1-1; D gene ambiguous. Germline CDR1 and CDR2: MDHEN and SYDVKM. The CDR3 has 12 amino acids. Between the trimmed V and J ends, which lost 3 bases and 3 bases, there was a span of 5 bases. CDR3 in amino acids: CASSFAHTEAFF. Written as DNA, the CDR3 is TGTGCCAGCAGTTTTGCTCACACTGAAGCTTTCTTT.

The chain uses TRBV6-1 and TRBJ2-7; possible D gene TRBD2, 5 bases. From germline, CDR1 is MNHNS and CDR2 SASEGT. The CDR3 runs 14 residues. The V end was cut by 6 bases, the J end by 7 bases, with 19 bases between. This CDR3 reads CASRPGTTRGEQYF. CDR3 coding DNA: TGTGCCAGCAGGCCGGGAACAACTCGAGGGGAGCAGTACTTC.

This clonotype appeared a single time. The chain is built from TRBV6-2 or TRBV6-3 and TRBJ2-2, with TRBD2 matching 9 bases. The length of the CDR3 is 16 residues. Germline CDR1 is MNHEY and CDR2 is SVGEGT. V shed 4 bases and J 1 base; nucleotides not matched to a gene: 4. The chain's CDR3 is CASSWTLAGNTGELFF. CDR3 nucleotides: TGTGCCAGCAGTTGGACACTAGCGGGGAACACCGGGGAGCTGTTTTTT.

The chain couples TRBV6-4 to TRBJ2-2; 7 bases align to TRBD2. Germline values: CDR1 MRHNA, CDR2 SNTAGT. Germline trimming cut 2 bases from V and 7 bases from J; bases unmatched to any gene: 4. The CDR3 is 14 residues long. CDR3 coding DNA: TGTGCCAGCAGTGACAGCGGGGATAACGGGGAGCTGTTTTTT. Its translation is CASSDSGDNGELFF.

This clonotype has ten or more counts. The chain has TRBV20-1 and TRBJ2-5, with D hard to call. Germline V lookup: CDR1 DFQATT, CDR2 SNEGSKA (reference sequence). The CDR3 is 11 residues long. Trimming took 4 bases from V and 3 from J, leaving 6 bases between them. The chain's CDR3 is CSATSEETQYF. As DNA, the CDR3 is TGCAGTGCTACCTCAGAAGAGACCCAGTACTTC.

This clonotype was counted ten times or more. V is TRBV11-1 and J is TRBJ1-1; 9 bases are a match to TRBD1. This CDR3 contains 14 residues. Germline V CDR1 and CDR2: SGHAT, FQDESV (reference sequence). V dropped 6 bases and J dropped 1; count of bases not matched to a gene: 3. CDR3 DNA: TGTGCCAGCAGGAAACAGGGGGCGAACACTGAAGCTTTCTTT. Its protein is CASRKQGANTEAFF. Drawing the rest from reference TRBV11-1 and TRBJ1-1, the complete variable domain is EAEVAQSPRYKITEKSQAVAFWCDPISGHATLYWYRQILGQGPELLVQFQDESVVDDSQLPKDRFSAERLKGVDSTLKIQPAELGDSAMYLCASRKQGANTEAFFGQGTRLTVV.

This clonotype was detected ten times or more. This chain uses TRBV2 with TRBJ1-1, with 8 nucleotides matching TRBD1. Germline assignment: CDR1 SNHLY and CDR2 FYNNEI. The V and J ends lost 7 bases and 4 bases, in that order; junction bases with no gene match: 8. This CDR3 comprises 14 residues. The DNA of the CDR3 is TGTGCCAGCACTGCAGGGGGCCGGGGCACTGAAGCTTTCTTT. Translation: CASTAGGRGTEAFF.

The sample holds many counts of this clonotype. This sequence joins TRBV6-5 and TRBJ2-7; the D is unclear. CDR1 is MNHEY, CDR2 SVGAGI, per germline. Trimming took 2 bases from V and 0 from J, leaving 11 bases between them. The CDR3 extends over 15 amino acids. Here the CDR3 reads CASSYKDLGSYEQYF. The CDR3 DNA is TGTGCCAGCAGTTACAAAGACCTTGGCTCCTACGAGCAGTACTTC.

This clonotype came up many times. The chain combines TRBV24-1 with TRBJ2-2, with 7 bases fitting TRBD1. With 9 bases clipped from V and 11 bases from J, the junction kept 5 bases outside the gene matches. CDR3 length: 11 residues. Germline-derived CDR1 and CDR2 are KGHDR and SFDVKD. The DNA for the CDR3 is TGTGCCACCCAAGACAGGGATGAGCTGTTTTTT. Its protein product is CATQDRDELFF.

This clonotype has just a few counts. V gene TRBV11-2 combines with J gene TRBJ2-7; 8 nucleotides agree with TRBD2. J lost 2 bases, V lost 2 bases, and 11 bases had no gene match. Germline CDR1 is SGHAT and CDR2 is FQNNGV. The CDR3 is made up of 17 amino acids. CDR3 in amino acids: CASSLSVSGLAAYEQYF. The CDR3 nucleotides read TGTGCCAGCAGCTTAAGTGTTTCCGGACTAGCCGCCTACGAGCAGTACTTC.

This clonotype appeared many times. This chain links TRBV20-1 with TRBJ1-5; 8 bases align to TRBD1. The trim removed 4 bases at V and 9 bases at J, leaving 2 bases unmatched. This CDR3 is 11 amino acids long. From germline, CDR1 is DFQATT and CDR2 SNEGSKA (reference sequence). DNA of the CDR3: TGCAGTGCTACAGGGGGCACGCCCCAGCATTTT. Protein product: CSATGGTPQHF.

Many counts were recorded for this clonotype. The chain combines TRBV6-1 with TRBJ1-5; D is unresolved. This CDR3 region has 14 residues. Trimming took off 0 bases at V and 9 bases at J, with 12 bases between the two ends. Germline V gene data show CDR1 as MNHNS and CDR2 as SASEGT. In nucleotides, the CDR3 is TGTGCCAGCAGTGAAGCGCCAATTGCGAGGCCCCAGCATTTT. This codes for CASSEAPIARPQHF.

There are many counts of this clonotype. The J gene is TRBJ1-2, the V gene TRBV12-3 or TRBV12-4, with D possibly TRBD1 on 6 matching bases. V gave up 3 bases and J gave up 4 bases, with 9 bases separating them. There are 13 residues in the CDR3. This chain's CDR3 is CASSFGTSYGYTF. The CDR3 DNA sequence: TGTGCCAGCAGTTTCGGGACAAGCTATGGCTACACCTTC.